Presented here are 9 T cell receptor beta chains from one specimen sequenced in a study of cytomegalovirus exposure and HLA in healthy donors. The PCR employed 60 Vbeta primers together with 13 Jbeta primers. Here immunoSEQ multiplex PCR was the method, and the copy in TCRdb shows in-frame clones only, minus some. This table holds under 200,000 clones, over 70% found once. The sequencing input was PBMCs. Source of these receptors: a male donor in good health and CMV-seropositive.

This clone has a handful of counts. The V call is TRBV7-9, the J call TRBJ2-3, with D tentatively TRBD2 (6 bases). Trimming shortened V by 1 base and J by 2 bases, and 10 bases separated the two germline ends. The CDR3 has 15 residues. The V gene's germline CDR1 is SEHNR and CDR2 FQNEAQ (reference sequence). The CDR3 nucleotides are TGTGCCAGCAGCTTAGGACTAGGTACCACAGATACGCAGTATTTT. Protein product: CASSLGLGTTDTQYF.

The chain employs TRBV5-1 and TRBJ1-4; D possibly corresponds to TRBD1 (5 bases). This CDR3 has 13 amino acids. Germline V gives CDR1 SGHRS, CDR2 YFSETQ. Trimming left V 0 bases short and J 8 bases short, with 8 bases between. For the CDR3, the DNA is TGCGCCAGCAGCTTGGCGACAGACGAAAAACTGTTTTTT. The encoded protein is CASSLATDEKLFF.

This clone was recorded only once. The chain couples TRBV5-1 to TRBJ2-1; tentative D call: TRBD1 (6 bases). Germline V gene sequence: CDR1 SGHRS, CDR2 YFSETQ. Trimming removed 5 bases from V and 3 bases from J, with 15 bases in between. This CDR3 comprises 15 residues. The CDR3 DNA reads TGCGCCAGCAGAGAAGGGGGAAACCTCTACAATGAGCAGTTCTTC. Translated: CASREGGNLYNEQFF.

This chain's CDR3 is CASSSVGAGSNSPLHF. The CDR3 nucleotides are TGTGCCAGCAGCTCAGTTGGGGCAGGGTCGAATTCACCCCTCCACTTT. This sequence joins TRBV5-6 and TRBJ1-6; tentative D call: TRBD1 (5 bases). This CDR3 contains 16 residues. Germline-derived CDR1 and CDR2 are SGHDT and YYEEEE. The ends were cut back, 3 bases at V and 7 bases at J, with 17 bases in the middle.

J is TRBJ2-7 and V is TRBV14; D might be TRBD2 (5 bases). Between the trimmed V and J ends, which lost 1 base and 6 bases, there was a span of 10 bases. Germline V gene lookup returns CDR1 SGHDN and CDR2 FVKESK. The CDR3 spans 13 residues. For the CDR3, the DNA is TGTGCCAGCAGCCAAGTCCCGGGAACCGAGCAGTACTTC. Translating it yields CASSQVPGTEQYF.

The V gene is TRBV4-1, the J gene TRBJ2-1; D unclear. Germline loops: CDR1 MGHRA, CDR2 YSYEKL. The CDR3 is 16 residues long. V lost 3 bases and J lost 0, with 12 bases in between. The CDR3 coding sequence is TGCGCCAGCAGCCACCCGAAGTCGAGCTCCTACAATGAGCAGTTCTTC. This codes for CASSHPKSSSYNEQFF.

DNA for the CDR3: TGTGCCAGCTCAACTAAACAGGGCCGGTATGGCTACACCTTC. This gives the protein CASSTKQGRYGYTF. The J gene is TRBJ1-2, the V gene TRBV18, with D possibly being TRBD1 (6 bases). The CDR3 covers 14 residues. Germline-derived CDR1 and CDR2 are KGHSH and LQKENI. Trimming took 5 bases from V and 5 from J, leaving 15 bases between them.

DNA of the CDR3: TGTGCCAGCAGCTTGGGGGGCCGCTCAGAGCAGTACTTC. This codes for CASSLGGRSEQYF. The chain joins TRBV5-4 to TRBJ2-5; a weak D match, TRBD1 (5 bases). This CDR3 spans 13 amino acids. Trimming shortened V by 0 bases and J by 11 bases, and 14 bases separated the two germline ends. CDR1 is SGHNT, CDR2 YYREEE, per germline (reference sequence).

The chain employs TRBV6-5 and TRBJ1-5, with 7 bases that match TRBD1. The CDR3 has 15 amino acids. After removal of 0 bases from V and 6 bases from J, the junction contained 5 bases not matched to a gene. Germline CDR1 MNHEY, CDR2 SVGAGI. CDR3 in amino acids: CASSYSRQGGQPQHF. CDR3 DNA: TGTGCCAGCAGTTACTCGAGACAGGGTGGTCAGCCCCAGCATTTT.